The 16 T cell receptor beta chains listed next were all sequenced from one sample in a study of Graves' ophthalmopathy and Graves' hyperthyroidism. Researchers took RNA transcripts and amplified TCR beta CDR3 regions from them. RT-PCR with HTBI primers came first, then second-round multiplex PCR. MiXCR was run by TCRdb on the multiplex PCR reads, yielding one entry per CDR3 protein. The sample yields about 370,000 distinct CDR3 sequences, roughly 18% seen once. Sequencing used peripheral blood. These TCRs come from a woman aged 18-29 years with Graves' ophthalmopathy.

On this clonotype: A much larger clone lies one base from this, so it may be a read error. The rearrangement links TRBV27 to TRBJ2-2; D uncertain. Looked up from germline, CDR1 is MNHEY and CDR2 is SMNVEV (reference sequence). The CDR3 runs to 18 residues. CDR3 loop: CANRSPQLRAFNTRELFF. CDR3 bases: TGTGCCAACAGAAGTCCTCAACTTAGGGCCTTTAACACCAGGGAGCTGTTTTTT.

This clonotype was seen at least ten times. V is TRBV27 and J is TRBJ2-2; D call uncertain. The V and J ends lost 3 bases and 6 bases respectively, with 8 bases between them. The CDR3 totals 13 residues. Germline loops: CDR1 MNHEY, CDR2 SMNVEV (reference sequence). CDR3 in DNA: TGTGCCAGCAGTTTGGTAGGAGCCGGGGAGCTGTTTTTT. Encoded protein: CASSLVGAGELFF.

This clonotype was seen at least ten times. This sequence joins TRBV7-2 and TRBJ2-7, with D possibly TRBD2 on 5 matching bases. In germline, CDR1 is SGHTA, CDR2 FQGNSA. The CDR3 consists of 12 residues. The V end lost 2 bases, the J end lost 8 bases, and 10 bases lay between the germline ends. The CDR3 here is CASSLPDFQQYF. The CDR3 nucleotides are TGTGCCAGCAGCTTACCGGACTTTCAGCAGTACTTC.

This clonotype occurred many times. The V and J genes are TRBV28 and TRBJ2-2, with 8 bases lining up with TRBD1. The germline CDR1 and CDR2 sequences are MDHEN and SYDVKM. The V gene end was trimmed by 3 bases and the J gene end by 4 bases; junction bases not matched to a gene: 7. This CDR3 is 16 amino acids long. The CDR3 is CASSFWTGTGTGELFF. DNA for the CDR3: TGTGCCAGCAGTTTTTGGACAGGGACTGGCACCGGGGAGCTGTTTTTT.

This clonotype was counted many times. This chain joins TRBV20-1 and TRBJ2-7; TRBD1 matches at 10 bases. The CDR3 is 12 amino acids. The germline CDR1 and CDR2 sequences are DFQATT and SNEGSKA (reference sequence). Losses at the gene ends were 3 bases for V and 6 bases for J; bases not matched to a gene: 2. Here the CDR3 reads CSASGQGVEQYF. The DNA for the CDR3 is TGCAGTGCTAGTGGACAGGGGGTCGAGCAGTACTTC.

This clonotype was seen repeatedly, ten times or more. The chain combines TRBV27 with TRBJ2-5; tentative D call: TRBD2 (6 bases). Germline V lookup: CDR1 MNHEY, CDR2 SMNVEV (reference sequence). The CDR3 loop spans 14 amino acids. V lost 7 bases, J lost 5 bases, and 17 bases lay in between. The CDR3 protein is CASKIRIGRETQYF. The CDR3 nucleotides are TGTGCCAGCAAGATCAGGATAGGGAGGGAGACCCAGTACTTC.

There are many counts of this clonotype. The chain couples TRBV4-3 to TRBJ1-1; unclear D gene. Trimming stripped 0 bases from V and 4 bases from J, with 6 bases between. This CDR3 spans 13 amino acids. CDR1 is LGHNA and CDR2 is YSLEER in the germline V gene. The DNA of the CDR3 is TGCGCCAGCAGCCAAGATAAGACCACTGAAGCTTTCTTT. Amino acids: CASSQDKTTEAFF.

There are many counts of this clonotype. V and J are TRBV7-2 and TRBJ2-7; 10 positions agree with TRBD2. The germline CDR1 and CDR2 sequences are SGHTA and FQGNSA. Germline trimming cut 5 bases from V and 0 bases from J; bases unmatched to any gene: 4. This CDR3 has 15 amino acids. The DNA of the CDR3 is TGTGCCAGCAGCATTGCTAGCGGGAGCTCCTACGAGCAGTACTTC. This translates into CASSIASGSSYEQYF.

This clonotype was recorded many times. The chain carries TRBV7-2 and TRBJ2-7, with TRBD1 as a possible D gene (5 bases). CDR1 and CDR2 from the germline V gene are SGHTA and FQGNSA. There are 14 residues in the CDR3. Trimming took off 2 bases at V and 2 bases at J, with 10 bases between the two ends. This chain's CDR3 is CASSLRTSPYEQYF. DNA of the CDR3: TGTGCCAGCAGCTTAAGGACAAGCCCCTACGAGCAGTACTTC.

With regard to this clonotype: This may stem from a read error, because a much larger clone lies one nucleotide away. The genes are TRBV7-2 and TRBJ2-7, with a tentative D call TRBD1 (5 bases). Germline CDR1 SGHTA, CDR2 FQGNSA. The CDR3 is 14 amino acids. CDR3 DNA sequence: TGTGCCAGCAGCTATTGGACACGGACCTACGTGCAGTACTTC. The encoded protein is CASSYWTRTYVQYF.

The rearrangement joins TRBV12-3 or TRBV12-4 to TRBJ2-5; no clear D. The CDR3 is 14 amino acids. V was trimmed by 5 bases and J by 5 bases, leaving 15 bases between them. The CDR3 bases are TGTGCCAGCAGTCCACTGACACGTTTGGAGACCCAGTACTTC. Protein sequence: CASSPLTRLETQYF.

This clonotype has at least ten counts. The CDR3 nucleotides are TGTGCCAGCAGCTTATGGCGCAGAGGGGGAGAGACCCAGTACTTC. This encodes CASSLWRRGGETQYF. The genes are TRBV7-8 and TRBJ2-5; D possibly corresponds to TRBD1 (6 bases). Trimming took off 2 bases at V and 4 bases at J, with 14 bases between the two ends. The germline CDR1 and CDR2 sequences are SGHVS and FQNEAQ. The length of the CDR3 is 15 residues.

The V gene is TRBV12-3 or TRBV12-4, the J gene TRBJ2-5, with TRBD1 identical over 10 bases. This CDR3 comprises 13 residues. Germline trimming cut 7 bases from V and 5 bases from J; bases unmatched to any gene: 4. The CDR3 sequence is CASKTGGLETQYF. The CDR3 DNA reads TGTGCCAGCAAGACAGGGGGCCTGGAGACCCAGTACTTC.

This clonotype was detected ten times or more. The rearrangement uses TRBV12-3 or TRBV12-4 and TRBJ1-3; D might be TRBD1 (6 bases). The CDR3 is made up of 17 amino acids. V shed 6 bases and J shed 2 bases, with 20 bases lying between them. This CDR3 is CASSVTSGARTGNTIYF. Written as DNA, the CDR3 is TGTGCCAGCAGCGTAACCTCAGGGGCCAGAACTGGAAACACCATATATTTT.

DNA for the CDR3: TGTGCCAGCAGTGCAACCGGACTACCCATTGGGGAGCAGTACTTC. The encoded protein is CASSATGLPIGEQYF. The V call is TRBV6-1, the J call TRBJ2-7, with D possibly being TRBD2 (6 bases). Germline values: CDR1 MNHNS, CDR2 SASEGT. The CDR3 loop spans 15 amino acids. V was pared by 4 bases and J by 7 bases, with 20 bases between.

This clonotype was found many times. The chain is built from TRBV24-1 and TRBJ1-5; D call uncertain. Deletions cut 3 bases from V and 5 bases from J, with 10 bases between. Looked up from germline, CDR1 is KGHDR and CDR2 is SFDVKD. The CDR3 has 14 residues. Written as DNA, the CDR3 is TGTGCCACCAGTGATCCCGGGAGAGATCAGCCCCAGCATTTT. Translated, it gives CATSDPGRDQPQHF.